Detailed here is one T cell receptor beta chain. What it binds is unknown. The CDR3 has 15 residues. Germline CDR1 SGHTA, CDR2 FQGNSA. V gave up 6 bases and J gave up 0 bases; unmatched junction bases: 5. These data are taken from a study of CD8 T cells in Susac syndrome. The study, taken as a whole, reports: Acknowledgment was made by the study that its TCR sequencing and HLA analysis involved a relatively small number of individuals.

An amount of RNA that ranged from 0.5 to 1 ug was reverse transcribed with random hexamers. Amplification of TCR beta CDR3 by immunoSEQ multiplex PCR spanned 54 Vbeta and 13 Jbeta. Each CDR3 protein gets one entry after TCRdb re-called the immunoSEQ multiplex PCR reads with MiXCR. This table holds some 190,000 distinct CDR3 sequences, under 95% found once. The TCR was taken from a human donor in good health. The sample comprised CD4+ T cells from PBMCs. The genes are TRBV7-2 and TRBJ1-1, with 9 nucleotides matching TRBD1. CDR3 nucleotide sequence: TGTGCCAGCAGGCACAACAGGGGGCTGAACACTGAAGCTTTCTTT. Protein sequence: CASRHNRGLNTEAFF.